Shown below are 24 T cell receptor beta chains from a single sample sequenced in a study of T cells in Graves' hyperthyroidism and ophthalmopathy. Amplification yielded TCR beta CDR3 regions, with RNA transcripts as the source. Researchers ran a first-round RT-PCR on the TCR CDR3 using the HTBI primer set. TCRdb reprocessed the multiplex PCR reads via MiXCR and lists one record per CDR3 protein. The table shows around 400,000 distinct CDR3 sequences, with about a sixth occurring only once. Sequencing was done on a sample of blood. The receptor set was obtained from a young woman with Graves' hyperthyroidism that later progressed to Graves' ophthalmopathy.

This clonotype was seen ten or more times. This chain connects TRBV20-1 to TRBJ1-6; no clear D gene. The CDR3 spans 13 residues. Germline-derived CDR1 and CDR2 are DFQATT and SNEGSKA (reference sequence). Deletions cut 4 bases from V and 7 bases from J, with 11 bases between. Here the CDR3 reads CSAKKDMNSPLHF. Here the CDR3 DNA reads TGCAGTGCTAAAAAGGATATGAATTCACCCCTCCACTTT.

This clonotype came up a few times. The chain combines TRBV7-2 with TRBJ2-1, with D perhaps given as TRBD1 or TRBD2 (6 bases each). This CDR3 region has 14 residues. V dropped 5 bases and J dropped 4 bases, with 12 bases sitting between them. Looked up from germline, CDR1 is SGHTA and CDR2 is FQGNSA. Here the CDR3 DNA reads TGTGCCAGCAGCCCCGAGGGGGGATACAATGAGCAGTTCTTC. Amino acids: CASSPEGGYNEQFF. Drawing the rest from reference TRBV7-2 and TRBJ2-1, the complete variable domain is GAGVSQSPSNKVTEKGKDVELRCDPISGHTALYWYRQSLGQGLEFLIYFQGNSAPDKSGLPSDRFSAERTGGSVSTLTIQRTQQEDSAVYLCASSPEGGYNEQFFGPGTRLTVL.

The chain uses TRBV7-3 and TRBJ2-1, with 14 bases fitting TRBD2. Germline CDR1 SGHTA, CDR2 FQGTGA. V shed 7 bases and J 7 bases; nucleotides not matched to a gene: 9. The CDR3 sequence is 16 residues long. The CDR3 DNA reads TGTGCCAGCAACCCCCCGGGACTAGCGGGAGTGAATGAGCAGTTCTTC. This encodes CASNPPGLAGVNEQFF.

CDR3 region: CASGSIGGEQFF. The DNA for the CDR3 is TGTGCCAGCGGATCTATAGGGGGGGAGCAGTTCTTC. This sequence joins TRBV5-5 and TRBJ2-1, with D perhaps given as TRBD1 or TRBD2 (6 bases each). V lost 7 bases and J 10 bases, leaving 15 bases between the germline ends. This CDR3 has 12 residues. The germline CDR1 and CDR2 sequences are SGHKS and YYEKEE (reference sequence).

V is TRBV15 and J is TRBJ2-2; 8 nucleotides agree with TRBD2. The junction had 8 bases not matched to a gene; V was cut back by 0 bases and J by 8 bases. Germline V gene data show CDR1 as LNHNV and CDR2 as YYDKDF (reference sequence). The CDR3 sequence is 16 residues long. CDR3 sequence: CATSRDIELAVGELFF. CDR3 coding DNA: TGTGCCACCAGCAGAGATATCGAACTAGCGGTGGGGGAGCTGTTTTTT.

The V call is TRBV4-1, the J call TRBJ1-1; TRBD1 might be the D (5 bases). The CDR3 sequence is 16 residues long. Trimming stripped 0 bases from V and 1 base from J, with 12 bases between. Germline lookup yields CDR1 MGHRA and CDR2 YSYEKL. CDR3 nucleotide sequence: TGCGCCAGCAGCCAAGATCGGGGGACGGGGAACACTGAAGCTTTCTTT. As protein: CASSQDRGTGNTEAFF.

The V call is TRBV28, the J call TRBJ1-6; D not resolved. From germline, CDR1 is MDHEN and CDR2 SYDVKM. V lost 7 bases and J 5 bases, leaving 12 bases between the germline ends. The CDR3 spans 14 residues. The CDR3 bases are TGTGCCAGCACCCCGAACCGGGATAATTCACCCCTCCACTTT. Its protein is CASTPNRDNSPLHF.

At least ten counts were recorded for this clonotype. V usage is TRBV7-9 and J usage is TRBJ2-7; 13 nucleotides line up with TRBD2. Germline CDR1 reads SEHNR; CDR2 reads FQNEAQ (reference sequence). CDR3 length: 16 residues. The J segment lost 0 bases and the V segment lost 1 base, leaving 0 bases of the junction unmatched. The CDR3 bases are TGTGCCAGCAGCTTAGGGACTAGCGGGAGCTCCTACGAGCAGTACTTC. It is translated as CASSLGTSGSSYEQYF.

V gene TRBV27 combines with J gene TRBJ2-3, with 8 bases that match TRBD1. This CDR3 spans 14 amino acids. Unmatched junction bases numbered 6, after V lost 8 bases and J lost 2 bases. CDR1 MNHEY and CDR2 SMNVEV come from the germline V gene (reference sequence). The chain's CDR3 is CASRPGGLTDTQYF. CDR3 coding DNA: TGTGCCAGCCGTCCAGGGGGCCTCACAGATACGCAGTATTTT.

This clonotype was seen many times. The chain uses TRBV5-5 and TRBJ1-2, with 7 bases matching TRBD1. Losses at the gene ends were 4 bases for V and 0 bases for J; bases not matched to a gene: 9. CDR3 size: 16 residues. Germline CDR1 SGHKS, CDR2 YYEKEE (reference sequence). CDR3: CASSITGTAANYGYTF. In nucleotides, the CDR3 is TGTGCCAGCAGCATTACCGGGACAGCTGCTAACTATGGCTACACCTTC.

This clonotype was counted at least ten times. The rearrangement joins TRBV18 to TRBJ2-1, with TRBD1 matching over 10 bases. V gave up 5 bases and J gave up 4 bases; unmatched junction bases: 5. The CDR3 totals 15 residues. Germline-derived CDR1 and CDR2 are KGHSH and LQKENI. CDR3 amino acids: CASSAGTGVYNEQFF. CDR3 DNA: TGTGCCAGCTCAGCCGGGACAGGGGTATACAATGAGCAGTTCTTC.

This clonotype was counted a few times. CDR3 region: CATSRDRRAMNTGELFF. The CDR3 DNA sequence: TGTGCCACCAGCAGAGATAGAAGAGCTATGAACACCGGGGAGCTGTTTTTT. The V and J genes are TRBV15 and TRBJ2-2; D is undetermined. The CDR3 has 17 amino acids. From germline, CDR1 is LNHNV and CDR2 YYDKDF (reference sequence). The V end lost 0 bases, the J end lost 1 base, and 12 bases lay between the germline ends.

This rearrangement joins TRBV4-2 to TRBJ2-3; no reliable D call. This CDR3 is 15 amino acids long. Trimming took 1 base from V and 1 from J, leaving 9 bases between them. Germline loops: CDR1 LGHNA, CDR2 YNFKEQ. Here the CDR3 DNA reads TGTGCCAGCAGCCAAGGGGTGATTCGCACAGATACGCAGTATTTT. Its translation: CASSQGVIRTDTQYF.

Many counts were recorded for this clonotype. V is TRBV7-2 and J is TRBJ2-1; no reliable D call. This CDR3 contains 16 residues. Germline V CDR1 and CDR2: SGHTA, FQGNSA. V was shortened by 0 bases and J by 0 bases, with 9 bases between the two germline ends. The CDR3 loop reads CASSLAWQISYNEQFF. CDR3 nucleotide sequence: TGTGCCAGCAGCTTAGCGTGGCAGATCTCCTACAATGAGCAGTTCTTC.

The chain has TRBV20-1 and TRBJ2-1; D is unresolved. The length of the CDR3 is 14 residues. With 1 base removed from V and 7 bases from J, the gap between germline ends came to 14 bases. Germline V CDR1 and CDR2: DFQATT, SNEGSKA (reference sequence). Written as DNA, the CDR3 is TGCAGTGCTAGAGGAACAGAAGGTGTAAATGAGCAGTTCTTC. Protein product: CSARGTEGVNEQFF.

This clonotype showed up just a few times. V and J are TRBV19 and TRBJ1-5; D is uncertain. The CDR3 spans 15 residues. V dropped 4 bases and J dropped 0 bases, with 10 bases sitting between them. CDR1 LNHDA and CDR2 SQIVND come from the germline V gene (reference sequence). The CDR3 reads CASSTRTVSNQPQHF. The CDR3 DNA follows: TGTGCCAGTAGTACGAGGACTGTTAGCAATCAGCCCCAGCATTTT.

The rearrangement links TRBV27 to TRBJ1-4; TRBD1 matches at 9 bases. The CDR3 has 15 amino acids. Germline V gene sequence: CDR1 MNHEY, CDR2 SMNVEV (reference sequence). V gave up 5 bases and J gave up 8 bases; unmatched junction bases: 9. The CDR3 loop is CASSPNRGLREKLFF. DNA of the CDR3: TGTGCCAGCAGTCCCAACAGGGGGCTAAGGGAAAAACTGTTTTTT.

This chain links TRBV5-1 with TRBJ1-6, with D unclear. Trimming stripped 0 bases from V and 7 bases from J, with 8 bases between. This CDR3 region has 14 residues. Germline lookup yields CDR1 SGHRS and CDR2 YFSETQ. The CDR3 DNA reads as TGCGCCAGCAGCTTGGACACCACGAATTCACCCCTCCACTTT. It encodes CASSLDTTNSPLHF.

This clonotype appeared many times. V usage is TRBV4-1 and J usage is TRBJ2-3; the match to TRBD1 covers 8 bases. Germline CDR1 MGHRA, CDR2 YSYEKL. The ends lost 4 bases at V and 5 bases at J; junction bases unmatched: 11. This CDR3 is 16 amino acids long. CDR3: CASSRLPGQVEDTQYF. DNA for the CDR3: TGCGCCAGCAGCCGGCTCCCGGGACAGGTGGAAGATACGCAGTATTTT.

This clonotype was counted only a few times. The chain recombines TRBV6-1 with TRBJ2-7; no reliable D call. The CDR3 spans 13 residues. V was cut by 2 bases and J by 2 bases, with 7 bases left in between. Germline values: CDR1 MNHNS, CDR2 SASEGT. CDR3 amino acids: CASSESPPYEQYF. The CDR3 nucleotides read TGTGCCAGCAGTGAATCGCCCCCCTACGAGCAGTACTTC.

The chain uses TRBV25-1 and TRBJ2-7; TRBD1 agrees at 8 bases. The CDR3 runs 18 residues. Germline CDR1 reads MGHDK; CDR2 reads SYGVNS. Trimming took 2 bases from V and 1 from J; bases not matched to a gene: 13. The CDR3 spells CASSEQGANSSVSYEQYF. CDR3 nucleotides: TGTGCCAGCAGTGAACAGGGGGCGAACTCATCCGTGTCCTACGAGCAGTACTTC.

This clonotype was found many times. The chain recombines TRBV9 with TRBJ2-5, with D hard to call. CDR1 is SGDLS and CDR2 is YYNGEE in the germline V gene. This CDR3 region has 14 residues. V shed 4 bases and J shed 1 base, with 11 bases lying between them. The CDR3 sequence: CASSPRPTQETQYF. CDR3 sequence (DNA): TGTGCCAGCAGCCCCAGACCAACCCAAGAGACCCAGTACTTC.

The sample holds a few counts of this clonotype. V is TRBV20-1 and J is TRBJ2-7; possible D gene TRBD1, 6 bases. Trimming left V 0 bases short and J 6 bases short, with 15 bases between. CDR1 is DFQATT, CDR2 SNEGSKA, per germline (reference sequence). This CDR3 has 14 residues. Written as DNA, the CDR3 is TGCAGTGCTAGAGATTGGTACAGGGTGGCCGAGCAGTACTTC. Translation: CSARDWYRVAEQYF.

At least ten counts were recorded for this clonotype. The chain recombines TRBV27 with TRBJ1-4; the D gene is possibly TRBD1 (5 bases). Germline values: CDR1 MNHEY, CDR2 SMNVEV (reference sequence). This CDR3 has 14 amino acids. Trimming removed 3 bases from V and 2 bases from J, with 7 bases in between. CDR3 DNA sequence: TGTGCCAGCAGTTTTCGGGGCACTAATGAAAAACTGTTTTTT. The encoded protein is CASSFRGTNEKLFF.